This TCR beta chain was identified in a study of T cell changes during pregnancy in multiple sclerosis. With 4 bases clipped from V and 4 bases from J, the junction kept 13 bases outside the gene matches. Germline-derived CDR1 and CDR2 are SGHVS and FQNEAQ. The CDR3 runs to 16 residues. The repertoire was sequenced with immunoSEQ multiplex PCR; TCRdb's copy has only in-frame clones and lacks some. The sample yields just under 100,000 clones, around 93% seen once. Sequencing used peripheral blood, obtained after pregnancy. V gene TRBV7-8 combines with J gene TRBJ2-7, with TRBD2 identical over 7 bases. The origin of this receptor is a female donor with multiple sclerosis, enrolled in a pregnancy study. Written as DNA, the CDR3 is TGTGCCAGCAGCTCGAGAAGCGGGATCGATTCTTACGAGCAGTACTTC. Translation gives CASSSRSGIDSYEQYF.